This T cell receptor (beta chain) was profiled in a study of T cells after yellow fever vaccination. The CDR3 has 14 residues. The germline gives CDR1 SGHRS, CDR2 YFSETQ. V gave up 4 bases and J gave up 5 bases; unmatched junction bases: 6. In its sample, this clonotype was seen a few times. TCRdb fed the 5' RACE reads into MiXCR, producing one record per CDR3 protein. This table has approximately 550,000 distinct CDR3 sequences, 13% appearing once. This sequence was found in a man aged 25-45 years who received the YFV17D yellow fever vaccine. The genes are TRBV5-1 and TRBJ2-3; 8 bases align to TRBD2. The sequencing used PBMCs, collected on the day of the yellow fever booster vaccination. The CDR3 here is CASSTTSGEDTQYF. The CDR3, as DNA: TGCGCCAGCAGCACCACTAGCGGAGAAGATACGCAGTATTTT.